These 32 T cell receptor beta chains were all obtained from the same sample, sequenced in a study of T cell changes during pregnancy in multiple sclerosis. The assay was immunoSEQ multiplex PCR, and TCRdb's table has in-frame clones only and misses some. The repertoire holds 79,000 or so clones, with around nine tenths as singletons. The material was CD4+ T cells from peripheral blood mononuclear cells, obtained before pregnancy. Receptors were obtained from a female donor with multiple sclerosis, enrolled in a pregnancy study.

The V call is TRBV30, the J call TRBJ2-7; 11 bases map to TRBD1. Losses at the gene ends were 4 bases for V and 5 bases for J; bases not matched to a gene: 10. Germline V gene data show CDR1 as GTSNPN and CDR2 as SVGIG (reference sequence). This CDR3 has 15 residues. The CDR3 region is CAWNLPRGQGDEQYF. The DNA of the CDR3 is TGTGCCTGGAATCTCCCCCGGGGACAGGGGGACGAGCAGTACTTC.

The chain links TRBV5-6 to TRBJ2-5; D might be TRBD2 (6 bases). CDR3 length: 13 residues. V was clipped by 4 bases and J by 7 bases, with 14 bases between them. Germline V gene sequence: CDR1 SGHDT, CDR2 YYEEEE. The CDR3 coding sequence is TGTGCCAGCAGCCGGAGGGAGGAGGTGACCCAGTACTTC. As protein: CASSRREEVTQYF.

The sample holds a few counts of this clone. The CDR3 DNA reads as TGTGCCTGGAGTGTACTTGACGGGACTGTCGAATTCTTT. Protein sequence: CAWSVLDGTVEFF. The V gene is TRBV30, the J gene TRBJ1-1, with TRBD1 as a possible D gene (5 bases). From germline, CDR1 is GTSNPN and CDR2 SVGIG (reference sequence). The germline V and J ends were trimmed by 0 bases and 14 bases, with 19 bases remaining between them. CDR3 length: 13 amino acids.

This chain connects TRBV7-2 to TRBJ1-6, with 9 bases matching TRBD1. Trimming at V came to 5 bases and at J to 8 bases, leaving 4 bases not matched to a gene. Germline CDR1 reads SGHTA; CDR2 reads FQGNSA. The CDR3 is 14 residues long. This CDR3 is CASSQDRGHSPLHF. In nucleotides, the CDR3 is TGTGCCAGCAGCCAGGACAGGGGCCATTCACCCCTCCACTTT.

This rearrangement joins TRBV9 to TRBJ2-1; 14 bases are shared with TRBD2. Losses at the gene ends were 3 bases for V and 10 bases for J; bases not matched to a gene: 12. Germline V gene lookup returns CDR1 SGDLS and CDR2 YYNGEE. The CDR3 spans 17 residues. The CDR3: CASSARRLAGGPVEQFF. For the CDR3, the DNA is TGTGCCAGCAGCGCCCGCCGACTAGCGGGAGGGCCCGTCGAGCAGTTCTTC.

This chain links TRBV10-1 with TRBJ2-7; 7 positions agree with TRBD2. The length of the CDR3 is 14 residues. The V segment lost 3 bases and the J segment 5 bases; nucleotides outside the gene matches: 7. The V gene's germline CDR1 is WNHNN and CDR2 SYGVQD (reference sequence). The CDR3 sequence: CASSEGEGRNEQYF. Here the CDR3 DNA reads TGCGCCAGCAGTGAAGGGGAGGGGAGGAACGAGCAGTACTTC.

The rearrangement uses TRBV2 and TRBJ2-1; D not certain. CDR3 length: 14 residues. The V gene lost 7 bases and the J gene lost 6 bases, with 16 bases spanning the gap. Germline lookup yields CDR1 SNHLY and CDR2 FYNNEI. Written as DNA, the CDR3 is TGTGCCAGCAAGACCCCGGTACACAGCAATGAGCAGTTCTTC. Protein: CASKTPVHSNEQFF.

The V call is TRBV9, the J call TRBJ2-1, with 8 bases that match TRBD2. Germline V gives CDR1 SGDLS, CDR2 YYNGEE. This CDR3 is 15 amino acids long. V trimming: 0 bases; J trimming: 3 bases; junction bases outside the gene matches: 2. CDR3 sequence reads: CASSVGAGDYNEQFF. CDR3 bases: TGTGCCAGCAGCGTAGGAGCGGGGGACTACAATGAGCAGTTCTTC.

This clone has a handful of counts. The rearrangement uses TRBV19 and TRBJ1-5; TRBD1 aligns across 8 bases. CDR3 length: 14 amino acids. Germline V gene sequence: CDR1 LNHDA, CDR2 SQIVND (reference sequence). J gave up 6 bases and V 7 bases, and 8 bases lay outside the gene matches. The CDR3 DNA follows: TGTGCCAGTATGGAAGGACAGGGTAGTCAGCCCCAGCATTTT. It yields the protein CASMEGQGSQPQHF.

V is TRBV25-1 and J is TRBJ1-6; D is perhaps TRBD1 (5 bases). Germline V CDR1 and CDR2: MGHDK, SYGVNS. V lost 6 bases, J lost 9 bases, and 12 bases lay in between. This CDR3 comprises 13 residues. For the CDR3, the DNA is TGTGCCAGCAGCCCGGGACTTAGTTCACCCCTCCACTTT. Protein: CASSPGLSSPLHF.

This sequence joins TRBV5-1 and TRBJ2-1; TRBD1 agrees at 9 bases. Unmatched junction bases numbered 4, after V lost 4 bases and J lost 2 bases. The V gene's germline CDR1 is SGHRS and CDR2 YFSETQ. The CDR3 covers 15 residues. The CDR3, as DNA: TGCGCCAGCAGCAGAGGACAGGGGCCCTACAATGAGCAGTTCTTC. Protein: CASSRGQGPYNEQFF.

The chain recombines TRBV28 with TRBJ2-7; 13 bases match TRBD2. This CDR3 region has 16 residues. Germline loops: CDR1 MDHEN, CDR2 SYDVKM. V was pared by 2 bases and J by 3 bases, with 4 bases of the junction left unmatched. CDR3 protein: CASSLPGLAGHYEQYF. The CDR3, as DNA: TGTGCCAGCAGTTTACCGGGACTAGCGGGGCACTACGAGCAGTACTTC.

This clone was recorded only once. The genes are TRBV19 and TRBJ1-1; a possible D gene is TRBD1 (5 bases). V lost 9 bases and J 0 bases, leaving 11 bases between the germline ends. Germline CDR1 LNHDA, CDR2 SQIVND (reference sequence). The CDR3 sequence is 13 residues long. The CDR3 nucleotides are TGTGCCAGCACAAGGGGATTGAACACTGAAGCTTTCTTT. It encodes CASTRGLNTEAFF.

The genes are TRBV7-6 and TRBJ1-1; D gene uncertain. Germline assignment: CDR1 SGHVS and CDR2 FNYEAQ. The CDR3 sequence is 13 residues long. The V end lost 5 bases, the J end lost 5 bases, and 12 bases lay between the germline ends. This chain's CDR3 is CASSNSPGTEAFF. Written as DNA, the CDR3 is TGTGCCAGCAGCAACTCCCCCGGGACTGAAGCTTTCTTT.

This clone showed up just once. The CDR3 loop reads CASRSSGEQFF. The CDR3 DNA is TGTGCCAGCCGGTCCTCGGGTGAGCAGTTCTTC. This rearrangement joins TRBV7-6 to TRBJ2-1; D is uncertain. Germline values: CDR1 SGHVS, CDR2 FNYEAQ. V was cut by 8 bases and J by 9 bases, with 11 bases left in between. This CDR3 region has 11 residues.

The DNA of the CDR3 is TGTGCCAGCAGCGTGACAGGGGAGGTTGAGCAGTTCTTC. It translates to CASSVTGEVEQFF. The chain employs TRBV9 and TRBJ2-1; the match to TRBD1 covers 8 bases. In germline, CDR1 is SGDLS, CDR2 YYNGEE. The CDR3 is 13 amino acids. Trimming cost V 2 bases and J 9 bases; bases outside gene matches: 4. The whole variable domain, filled in from reference TRBV9 and TRBJ2-1, reads DSGVTQTPKHLITATGQRVTLRCSPRSGDLSVYWYQQSLDQGLQFLIQYYNGEERAKGNILERFSAQQFPDLHSELNLSSLELGDSALYFCASSVTGEVEQFFGPGTRLTVL.

This chain joins TRBV30 and TRBJ1-1, with 11 bases that match TRBD1. CDR3 size: 14 residues. Germline values: CDR1 GTSNPN, CDR2 SVGIG (reference sequence). The junction had 3 bases not matched to a gene; V was cut back by 2 bases and J by 4 bases. In DNA form, the CDR3 reads TGTGCCTGGAGTAGGGGACAGGGGGGCACTGAAGCTTTCTTT. Residues: CAWSRGQGGTEAFF.

The chain employs TRBV27 and TRBJ1-1; weak D call: TRBD1 (5 bases). The germline gives CDR1 MNHEY, CDR2 SMNVEV (reference sequence). The CDR3 runs to 14 residues. Trimming took 6 bases from V and 5 from J, leaving 16 bases between them. The DNA for the CDR3 is TGTGCCAGCAGCCGCTACGAAGGGGATACTGAAGCTTTCTTT. Amino acid sequence: CASSRYEGDTEAFF.

V usage is TRBV6-5 and J usage is TRBJ1-5; TRBD1 matches 9 bases. The J segment lost 7 bases and the V segment lost 6 bases, leaving 7 bases of the junction unmatched. This CDR3 spans 14 amino acids. Germline assignment: CDR1 MNHEY and CDR2 SVGAGI. The CDR3 spells CASRNRGQGQPQHF. The CDR3 DNA is TGTGCCAGCAGAAACAGGGGGCAGGGGCAGCCCCAGCATTTT.

V is TRBV27 and J is TRBJ2-1, with 11 bases lining up with TRBD2. V lost 2 bases to trimming and J lost 3 bases; unmatched junction nucleotides: 3. Germline CDR1 MNHEY, CDR2 SMNVEV (reference sequence). The CDR3 loop spans 16 amino acids. The CDR3 region has the DNA TGTGCCAGCAGTTTAGCTAGCGGGGGGATCTACAATGAGCAGTTCTTC. Protein: CASSLASGGIYNEQFF.

The chain joins TRBV6-5 to TRBJ2-6; D gene uncertain. V was pared by 0 bases and J by 4 bases, with 7 bases between. CDR1 is MNHEY, CDR2 SVGAGI, per germline. The CDR3 runs to 15 residues. DNA for the CDR3: TGTGCCAGCAGTTACTCGTTATTAGGGGCCAACGTCCTGACTTTC. This codes for CASSYSLLGANVLTF.

This chain connects TRBV27 to TRBJ1-5; D is perhaps TRBD1 (5 bases). The V gene's germline CDR1 is MNHEY and CDR2 SMNVEV (reference sequence). The CDR3 is 16 residues long. Trimming stripped 5 bases from V and 7 bases from J, with 21 bases between. The DNA of the CDR3 is TGTGCCAGCAGTACGGGGCCGCAGGCGGGAGGCCAGCCCCAGCATTTT. Translated, it gives CASSTGPQAGGQPQHF.

The rearrangement links TRBV5-4 to TRBJ2-5, with D tentatively TRBD2 (6 bases). CDR1 and CDR2 from the germline V gene are SGHNT and YYREEE (reference sequence). V lost 2 bases, J lost 5 bases, and 19 bases lay in between. CDR3 length equals 16 residues. CDR3 loop: CASSFGTGQRAETQYF. Written as DNA, the CDR3 is TGTGCCAGCAGCTTCGGTACTGGGCAGCGGGCGGAGACCCAGTACTTC.

The gene calls are TRBV18 and TRBJ2-1; no reliable D call. The CDR3 consists of 15 residues. Germline-derived CDR1 and CDR2 are KGHSH and LQKENI. Trimming took off 2 bases at V and 0 bases at J, with 8 bases between the two ends. CDR3 loop: CASSPEMISYNEQFF. As DNA, the CDR3 is TGTGCCAGCTCACCAGAGATGATCTCCTACAATGAGCAGTTCTTC.

This chain uses TRBV5-1 with TRBJ2-3; TRBD1 is a possible D gene (6 bases). The CDR3 totals 19 residues. The V and J ends lost 2 bases and 6 bases respectively, with 28 bases between them. Germline-derived CDR1 and CDR2 are SGHRS and YFSETQ. The CDR3 DNA sequence: TGCGCCAGCAGCTTAAGCCGCCCCGGGACAACCCTACGAAGTGATACGCAGTATTTT. It encodes CASSLSRPGTTLRSDTQYF.

This clone was recorded only once. This chain uses TRBV15 with TRBJ2-7, with a weak D call TRBD1 (6 bases). This CDR3 is 14 amino acids long. The V end lost 0 bases, the J end lost 7 bases, and 13 bases lay between the germline ends. The germline V gene encodes CDR1 LNHNV and CDR2 YYDKDF (reference sequence). The CDR3 sequence is CATSRDGGPGEQYF. In nucleotides, the CDR3 is TGTGCCACCAGCAGAGATGGGGGCCCAGGGGAGCAGTACTTC.

The chain joins TRBV15 to TRBJ1-4, with TRBD1 identical over 8 bases. CDR3 length: 15 amino acids. The V gene's germline CDR1 is LNHNV and CDR2 YYDKDF (reference sequence). V dropped 3 bases and J dropped 8; count of bases not matched to a gene: 8. The CDR3 region is CATSRLSGGREKLFF. DNA of the CDR3: TGTGCCACCAGCAGGTTATCAGGGGGCCGAGAAAAACTGTTTTTT.

The V call is TRBV15, the J call TRBJ2-2, with D possibly matching TRBD2 (5 bases). The V gene lost 4 bases and the J gene lost 2 bases, with 11 bases spanning the gap. CDR1 is LNHNV and CDR2 is YYDKDF in the germline V gene (reference sequence). The CDR3 contains 15 residues. CDR3 residues: CATSIAGVNTGELFF. CDR3 in DNA: TGTGCCACCAGCATTGCCGGGGTTAACACCGGGGAGCTGTTTTTT.

The V and J genes are TRBV7-3 and TRBJ2-3, with 9 bases that match TRBD2. The CDR3 extends over 16 amino acids. V lost 5 bases to trimming and J lost 7 bases; unmatched junction nucleotides: 13. Germline V lookup: CDR1 SGHTA, CDR2 FQGTGA. The CDR3 loop reads CASSPRRVAGENTQYF. The CDR3 nucleotides are TGTGCCAGCAGCCCCCGAAGGGTAGCGGGAGAAAATACGCAGTATTTT. The full variable domain, in which reference TRBV7-3 and TRBJ2-3 provide the parts outside the CDR3, is GAGVSQTPSNKVTEKGKYVELRCDPISGHTALYWYRQSLGQGPEFLIYFQGTGAADDSGLPNDRFFAVRPEGSVSTLKIQRTERGDSAVYLCASSPRRVAGENTQYFGPGTRLTVL.

The chain links TRBV30 to TRBJ2-2; D gene uncertain. The CDR3 sequence is 14 residues long. Trimming left V 4 bases short and J 2 bases short, with 11 bases between. Germline CDR1 is GTSNPN and CDR2 is SVGIG (reference sequence). The CDR3 DNA sequence: TGTGCCTGGAACGTGGCACCTAACACCGGGGAGCTGTTTTTT. Protein: CAWNVAPNTGELFF.

The table lists this clone with a count of one. The chain is built from TRBV19 and TRBJ2-5; D unresolved. CDR1 is LNHDA, CDR2 SQIVND, per germline (reference sequence). Trimming cost V 4 bases and J 1 base, with 4 bases left between them. The CDR3 loop spans 12 amino acids. The CDR3 sequence is CASSNLQETQYF. The CDR3, as DNA: TGTGCCAGTAGTAATCTCCAAGAGACCCAGTACTTC.

The V gene is TRBV5-1, the J gene TRBJ1-3; no clear D. The V end was cut by 4 bases, the J end by 4 bases, with 9 bases between. This CDR3 contains 13 residues. Looked up from germline, CDR1 is SGHRS and CDR2 is YFSETQ. The CDR3 DNA reads as TGCGCCAGCAGCCCGTCACAAGGAAACACCATATATTTT. This codes for CASSPSQGNTIYF.